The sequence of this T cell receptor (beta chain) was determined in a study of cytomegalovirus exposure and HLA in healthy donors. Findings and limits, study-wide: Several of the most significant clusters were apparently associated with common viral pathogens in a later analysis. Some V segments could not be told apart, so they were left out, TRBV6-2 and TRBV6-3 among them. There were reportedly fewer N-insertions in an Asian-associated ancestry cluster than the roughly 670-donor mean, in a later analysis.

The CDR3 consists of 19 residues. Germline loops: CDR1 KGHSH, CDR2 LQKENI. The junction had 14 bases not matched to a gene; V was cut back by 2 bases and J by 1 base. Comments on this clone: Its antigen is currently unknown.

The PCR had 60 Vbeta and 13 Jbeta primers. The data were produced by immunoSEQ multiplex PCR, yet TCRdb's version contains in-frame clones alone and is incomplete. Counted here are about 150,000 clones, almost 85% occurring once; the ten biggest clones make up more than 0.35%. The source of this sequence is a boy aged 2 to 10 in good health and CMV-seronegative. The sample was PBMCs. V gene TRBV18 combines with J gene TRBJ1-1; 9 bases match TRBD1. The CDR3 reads CASSPEIFRTGVGNTEAFF. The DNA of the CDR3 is TGTGCCAGCTCACCAGAAATCTTTAGGACAGGGGTCGGGAACACTGAAGCTTTCTTT.